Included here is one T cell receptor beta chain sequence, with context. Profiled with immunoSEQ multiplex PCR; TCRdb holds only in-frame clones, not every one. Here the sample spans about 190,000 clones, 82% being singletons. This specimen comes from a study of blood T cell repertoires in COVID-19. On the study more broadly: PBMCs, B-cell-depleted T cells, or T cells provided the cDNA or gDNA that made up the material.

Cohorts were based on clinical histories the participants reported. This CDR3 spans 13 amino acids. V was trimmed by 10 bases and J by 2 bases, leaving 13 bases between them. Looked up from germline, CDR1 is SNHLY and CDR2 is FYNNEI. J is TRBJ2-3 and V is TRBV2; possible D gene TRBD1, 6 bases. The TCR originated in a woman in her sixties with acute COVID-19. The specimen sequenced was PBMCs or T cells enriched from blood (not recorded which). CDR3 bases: TGTGCCAACCAGACAGGAACCACAGATACGCAGTATTTT. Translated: CANQTGTTDTQYF. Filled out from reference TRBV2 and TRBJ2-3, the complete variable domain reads EPEVTQTPSHQVTQMGQEVILRCVPISNHLYFYWYRQILGQKVEFLVSFYNNEISEKSEIFDDQFSVERPDGSNFTLKIRSTKLEDSAMYFCANQTGTTDTQYFGPGTRLTVL.